The T cell receptor (beta chain) under discussion was sequenced for a study of blood T cell repertoires in COVID-19. Study at large: COVID-19 samples, acute and convalescent, were from the United States, Italy and Spain. T cells, B-cell-depleted T cells, or PBMCs provided the cDNA or gDNA that served as material.

Under the authors' procedure: Scientists estimated how many nucleated cells there were by amplifying reference gene primers. The data were produced by immunoSEQ multiplex PCR, yet TCRdb's version contains in-frame clones alone and is incomplete. D and trimming were read from the DNA, whereas the V and J calls and clone size are those reported in that table. The repertoire holds 180,000 or so clones, around 85% seen once, with roughly 8% in the top ten. The CDR3 covers 11 residues. Germline V lookup: CDR1 DFQATT, CDR2 SNEGSKA (reference sequence). Sequencing was carried out using peripheral blood. This TCR derives from a woman aged 55-70 years with acute or convalescent COVID-19. This chain uses TRBV20-1 with TRBJ1-2; the D gene is possibly TRBD1 (6 bases). As DNA, the CDR3 is TGCAGGGGCAGGGGCAGCTATGGCTACACCTTC. Protein sequence: CRGRGSYGYTF.